Shown below are 21 T cell receptor beta chains from a single sample sequenced in a study of cytomegalovirus exposure and HLA in healthy donors. The PCR used 60 Vbeta and 13 Jbeta primers. Clones were read by immunoSEQ multiplex PCR, and TCRdb kept only the in-frame ones, dropping some. The sample lists approximately 110,000 clones, around two thirds occurring once. The sequenced material came from PBMCs. The receptors here all came from a man aged 55 to 69 in good health and CMV-seropositive.

This chain connects TRBV9 to TRBJ2-2; D might be TRBD2 (5 bases). The CDR3 covers 14 residues. Trimming removed 0 bases at V and 3 bases at J, with 6 bases between. Germline lookup yields CDR1 SGDLS and CDR2 YYNGEE. This CDR3 is CASSVVGDTGELFF. The CDR3 DNA sequence: TGTGCCAGCAGCGTAGTGGGAGACACCGGGGAGCTGTTTTTT.

The chain uses TRBV6-5 and TRBJ2-5, with TRBD1 matching 10 bases. The V and J ends lost 7 bases and 11 bases, in that order; junction bases with no gene match: 10. The CDR3 sequence is 13 residues long. Germline CDR1 is MNHEY and CDR2 is SVGAGI. The CDR3 protein is CASMGTGVREQYF. CDR3 bases: TGTGCCAGCATGGGGACAGGGGTCAGGGAGCAGTACTTC.

The J gene is TRBJ1-1, the V gene TRBV6-5; D unclear. V was trimmed by 7 bases and J by 5 bases, leaving 14 bases between them. In germline, CDR1 is MNHEY, CDR2 SVGAGI. This CDR3 is 13 amino acids long. CDR3 bases: TGTGCCAGCACCGCTACGGCGGAAACTGAAGCTTTCTTT. Translation: CASTATAETEAFF.

The rearrangement uses TRBV5-4 and TRBJ2-2, with 10 positions matching TRBD1. In germline, CDR1 is SGHNT, CDR2 YYREEE (reference sequence). The CDR3 loop spans 16 amino acids. V lost 0 bases, J lost 6 bases, and 5 bases stayed unmatched. The CDR3 DNA follows: TGTGCCAGCAGCTTGGCCCCGGGACAGGGGTCCGGGGAGCTGTTTTTT. This codes for CASSLAPGQGSGELFF.

The chain uses TRBV19 and TRBJ2-3, with 7 bases identical to TRBD2. With 10 bases clipped from V and 0 bases from J, the junction kept 7 bases outside the gene matches. The CDR3 has 14 residues. Germline values: CDR1 LNHDA, CDR2 SQIVND (reference sequence). The chain's CDR3 is CATSSGHSTDTQYF. The CDR3 DNA is TGTGCCACCTCTAGCGGCCATAGCACAGATACGCAGTATTTT. Using reference TRBV19 and TRBJ2-3 for the parts outside the CDR3, the full variable domain is DGGITQSPKYLFRKEGQNVTLSCEQNLNHDAMYWYRQDPGQGLRLIYYSQIVNDFQKGDIAEGYSVSREKKESFPLTVTSAQKNPTAFYLCATSSGHSTDTQYFGPGTRLTVL.

The chain carries TRBV2 and TRBJ2-5; D possibly corresponds to TRBD2 (7 bases). CDR1 and CDR2 from the germline V gene are SNHLY and FYNNEI. The CDR3 loop spans 15 amino acids. V gave up 6 bases and J gave up 2 bases, with 16 bases separating them. The CDR3 protein is CASSREGGGQETQYF. The CDR3 DNA is TGTGCCAGCAGCAGAGAGGGGGGGGGACAAGAGACCCAGTACTTC.

The chain has TRBV11-2 and TRBJ2-1, with 7 bases fitting TRBD1. Losses at the gene ends were 1 base for V and 5 bases for J; bases not matched to a gene: 11. Germline-derived CDR1 and CDR2 are SGHAT and FQNNGV. The CDR3 sequence is 17 residues long. The CDR3 region is CASSLGYRGWPNNEQFF. The CDR3 DNA reads TGTGCCAGCAGCTTAGGATACAGGGGATGGCCCAACAATGAGCAGTTCTTC.

The chain joins TRBV6-4 to TRBJ1-2, with D maybe TRBD1 (6 bases). The germline gives CDR1 MRHNA, CDR2 SNTAGT. The CDR3 is 14 amino acids. V lost 2 bases, J lost 6 bases, and 13 bases lay in between. CDR3 in amino acids: CASSDHREGNGYTF. The CDR3 coding sequence is TGTGCCAGCAGTGACCACAGGGAAGGGAATGGCTACACCTTC.

V usage is TRBV28 and J usage is TRBJ2-1; 12 nucleotides match TRBD2. V lost 6 bases to trimming and J lost 5 bases; unmatched junction nucleotides: 14. This CDR3 region has 18 residues. CDR1 is MDHEN, CDR2 SYDVKM, per germline. The chain's CDR3 is CASSPGLAGLPTHNEQFF. The CDR3 DNA is TGTGCCAGCAGCCCGGGACTAGCGGGTCTTCCTACCCACAATGAGCAGTTCTTC.

The chain has TRBV29-1 and TRBJ2-6; tentative D call: TRBD1 (6 bases). Looked up from germline, CDR1 is SQVTM and CDR2 is ANQGSEA. Trimming pared 4 bases from V and 0 bases from J, leaving 19 bases between. CDR3 size: 18 residues. The CDR3 nucleotides read TGCAGCGTTGGGGGGCTCATAGCTGGCCCCTCTGGGGCCAACGTCCTGACTTTC. Amino acid sequence: CSVGGLIAGPSGANVLTF. The whole variable domain, remainder taken from reference TRBV29-1 and TRBJ2-6, is SAVISQKPSRDICQRGTSLTIQCQVDSQVTMMFWYRQQPGQSLTLIATANQGSEATYESGFVIDKFPISRPNLTFSTLTVSNMSPEDSSIYLCSVGGLIAGPSGANVLTFGAGSRLTVL.

V is TRBV4-1 and J is TRBJ2-2; 9 bases are shared with TRBD1. The germline V gene has CDR1 MGHRA and CDR2 YSYEKL. Trimming cost V 0 bases and J 6 bases; bases outside gene matches: 8. The CDR3 loop spans 17 amino acids. The CDR3 spells CASSQDSGGQGSGELFF. CDR3 bases: TGCGCCAGCAGCCAAGATTCCGGGGGACAGGGTTCCGGGGAGCTGTTTTTT.

The rearrangement joins TRBV5-6 to TRBJ2-7; D call uncertain. The CDR3 sequence is 14 residues long. The V end was cut by 0 bases, the J end by 5 bases, with 12 bases between. Germline values: CDR1 SGHDT, CDR2 YYEEEE. The CDR3 region has the DNA TGTGCCAGCAGCTTGGGGTCACTCGTTCACGAGCAGTACTTC. This encodes CASSLGSLVHEQYF.

V and J are TRBV4-2 and TRBJ1-6, with TRBD1 matching over 7 bases. The trim removed 1 base at V and 5 bases at J, leaving 2 bases unmatched. From germline, CDR1 is LGHNA and CDR2 YNFKEQ. The CDR3 has 15 residues. CDR3 amino acids: CASSQGGTDNSPLHF. As DNA, the CDR3 is TGTGCCAGCAGCCAAGGGGGGACAGATAATTCACCCCTCCACTTT.

J is TRBJ2-5 and V is TRBV25-1, with D possibly matching TRBD2 (6 bases). V was pared by 2 bases and J by 5 bases, with 12 bases between. The CDR3 consists of 14 residues. The germline V gene encodes CDR1 MGHDK and CDR2 SYGVNS. CDR3 region: CASSEETSWETQYF. The CDR3 DNA sequence: TGTGCCAGCAGTGAAGAAACTAGCTGGGAGACCCAGTACTTC.

The CDR3 sequence: CASDGQTNQPQHF. DNA of the CDR3: TGTGCCAGCGACGGACAGACTAATCAGCCCCAGCATTTT. The V gene is TRBV2, the J gene TRBJ1-5, with D perhaps matching TRBD1 (6 bases). The V end lost 8 bases, the J end lost 4 bases, and 12 bases lay between the germline ends. The length of the CDR3 is 13 residues. In germline, CDR1 is SNHLY, CDR2 FYNNEI.

The chain employs TRBV4-1 and TRBJ1-4, with D perhaps matching TRBD1 (6 bases). Germline V gene lookup returns CDR1 MGHRA and CDR2 YSYEKL. V gave up 6 bases and J gave up 7 bases, with 12 bases separating them. The CDR3 consists of 13 residues. In DNA, the CDR3 is TGCGCCAGCAGACAGGGCGTGGGTGAAAAACTGTTTTTT. Its translation is CASRQGVGEKLFF.

The CDR3 reads CASSQDRGGAKADTQYF. The CDR3 bases are TGCGCCAGCAGCCAAGATAGGGGGGGGGCCAAGGCAGATACGCAGTATTTT. The J gene is TRBJ2-3, the V gene TRBV4-1; the D gene is possibly TRBD2 (7 bases). Germline values: CDR1 MGHRA, CDR2 YSYEKL. Trimming left V 0 bases short and J 4 bases short, with 17 bases between. The CDR3 loop spans 17 amino acids.

In nucleotides, the CDR3 is TGTGCCAGCAGGGCACAGAGAGGCTACACCTTC. This sequence encodes CASRAQRGYTF. The chain carries TRBV28 and TRBJ1-2, with D unclear. Trimming cost V 6 bases and J 8 bases, with 10 bases left between them. The germline V gene has CDR1 MDHEN and CDR2 SYDVKM. This CDR3 is built from 11 residues.

DNA for the CDR3: TGTGCCAGCAGCACTACCGGTGGACAGACCCCATATGGCTACACCTTC. As protein: CASSTTGGQTPYGYTF. The chain has TRBV7-2 and TRBJ1-2, with D possibly matching TRBD1 (6 bases). Germline V gene sequence: CDR1 SGHTA, CDR2 FQGNSA. The CDR3 is made up of 16 amino acids. Trimming took off 5 bases at V and 5 bases at J, with 21 bases between the two ends. The full variable domain, its missing parts supplied by reference TRBV7-2 and TRBJ1-2, is GAGVSQSPSNKVTEKGKDVELRCDPISGHTALYWYRQSLGQGLEFLIYFQGNSAPDKSGLPSDRFSAERTGGSVSTLTIQRTQQEDSAVYLCASSTTGGQTPYGYTFGSGTRLTVV.

CDR3 loop: CASSATGLLSYGYTF. The DNA of the CDR3 is TGCGCCAGCAGCGCGACAGGACTCTTATCCTATGGCTACACCTTC. This chain connects TRBV5-1 to TRBJ1-2; a weak D match, TRBD1 (6 bases). Germline V CDR1 and CDR2: SGHRS, YFSETQ. V lost 4 bases, J lost 4 bases, and 17 bases lay in between. The CDR3 runs to 15 residues.

This chain connects TRBV29-1 to TRBJ1-1, with 8 bases matching TRBD1. V dropped 6 bases and J dropped 2; count of bases not matched to a gene: 5. CDR1 and CDR2 from the germline V gene are SQVTM and ANQGSEA. The length of the CDR3 is 13 residues. The CDR3 bases are TGCAGCGTGGGGACAGGAGGAAACACTGAAGCTTTCTTT. It is translated as CSVGTGGNTEAFF. Together with reference TRBV29-1 and TRBJ1-1, the CDR3 gives the full variable domain: SAVISQKPSRDICQRGTSLTIQCQVDSQVTMMFWYRQQPGQSLTLIATANQGSEATYESGFVIDKFPISRPNLTFSTLTVSNMSPEDSSIYLCSVGTGGNTEAFFGQGTRLTVV.